This TCR beta chain appears in the sequencing data of a study of lymphopenia after photon versus proton radiotherapy. Study-wide findings and caveats: Post-nadir diversity loss with photons came from oligoclonal expansion, particularly CD8+ Temra cells. Post-nadir TCR diversity decline inversely tracked overall survival among those who died. Only patients who died were analyzed for survival; proton advantage is unproven.

Comments on this clone: Its antigen remains unknown.

Profiling relied on immunoSEQ multiplex PCR, and the TCRdb table lists in-frame clones only, not all of them. The table shows under 20,000 clones, with approximately 90% occurring only once. The starting material was peripheral blood, obtained from a patient treated with photon-based radiotherapy. The origin of this receptor is a man aged 55 to 70 with pancreatic cancer.

The CDR3 region is CASRPGTLYGYTF. The CDR3 DNA sequence: TGTGCCAGCAGACCCGGGACCCTCTATGGCTACACCTTC. V and J are TRBV2 and TRBJ1-2, with D possibly matching TRBD1 (5 bases). This CDR3 region has 13 residues. In germline, CDR1 is SNHLY, CDR2 FYNNEI. Trimming stripped 6 bases from V and 4 bases from J, with 12 bases between.